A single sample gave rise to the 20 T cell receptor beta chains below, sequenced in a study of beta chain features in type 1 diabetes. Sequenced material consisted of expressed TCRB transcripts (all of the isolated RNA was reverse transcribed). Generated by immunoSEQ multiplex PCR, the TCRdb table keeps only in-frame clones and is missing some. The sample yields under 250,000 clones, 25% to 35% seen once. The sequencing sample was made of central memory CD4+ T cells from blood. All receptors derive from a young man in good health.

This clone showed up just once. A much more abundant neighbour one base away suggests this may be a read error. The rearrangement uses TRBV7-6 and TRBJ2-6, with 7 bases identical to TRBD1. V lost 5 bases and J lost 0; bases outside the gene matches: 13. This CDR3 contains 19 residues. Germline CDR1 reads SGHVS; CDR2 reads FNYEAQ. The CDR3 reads CASSARTGPAISGANVLTF. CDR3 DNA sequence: TGTGCCAGCAGCGCTCGGACAGGCCCTGCTATCTCTGGGGCCAACGTCCTGACTTTC.

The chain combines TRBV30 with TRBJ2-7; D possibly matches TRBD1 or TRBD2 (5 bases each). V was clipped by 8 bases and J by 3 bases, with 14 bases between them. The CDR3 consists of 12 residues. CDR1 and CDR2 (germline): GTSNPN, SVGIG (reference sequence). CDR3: CAAARDGYEQYF. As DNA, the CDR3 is TGTGCCGCGGCCCGGGACGGCTACGAGCAGTACTTC. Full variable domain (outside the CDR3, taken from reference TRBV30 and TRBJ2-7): SQTIHQWPATLVQPVGSPLSLECTVEGTSNPNLYWYRQAAGRGLQLLFYSVGIGQISSEVPQNLSASRPQDRQFILSSKKLLLSDSGFYLCAAARDGYEQYFGPGTRLTVT.

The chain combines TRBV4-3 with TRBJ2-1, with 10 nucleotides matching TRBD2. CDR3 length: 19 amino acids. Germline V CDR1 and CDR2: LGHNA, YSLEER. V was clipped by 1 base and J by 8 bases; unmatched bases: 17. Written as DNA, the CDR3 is TGCGCCAGCAGCCAAGGTGTATCTAGCGGGAGCCGGGAGGGCGATGAGCAGTTCTTC. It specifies CASSQGVSSGSREGDEQFF.

CDR3 DNA: TGTGCCAGCAGCTTAGCCCAGATTGCAGAGACCCAGTACTTC. It codes for CASSLAQIAETQYF. This sequence joins TRBV11-2 and TRBJ2-5; D remains ambiguous. Germline-derived CDR1 and CDR2 are SGHAT and FQNNGV. V was clipped by 1 base and J by 4 bases, with 10 bases between them. The CDR3 extends over 14 amino acids.

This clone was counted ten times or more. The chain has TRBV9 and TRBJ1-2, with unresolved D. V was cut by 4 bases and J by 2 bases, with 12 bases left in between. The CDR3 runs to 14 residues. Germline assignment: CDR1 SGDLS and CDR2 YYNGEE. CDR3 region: CASSPARENYGYTF. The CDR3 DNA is TGTGCCAGCAGCCCAGCGCGGGAGAACTATGGCTACACCTTC.

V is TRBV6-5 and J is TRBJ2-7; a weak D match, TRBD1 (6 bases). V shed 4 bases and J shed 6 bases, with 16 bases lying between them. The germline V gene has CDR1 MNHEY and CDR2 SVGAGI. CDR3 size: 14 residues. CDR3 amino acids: CASSSTGGLGEQYF. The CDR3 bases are TGTGCCAGCAGTTCGACAGGCGGGTTAGGCGAGCAGTACTTC.

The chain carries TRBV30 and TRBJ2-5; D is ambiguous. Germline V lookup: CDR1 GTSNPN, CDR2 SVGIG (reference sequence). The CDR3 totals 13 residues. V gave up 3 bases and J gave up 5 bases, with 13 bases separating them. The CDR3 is CAWRQAKRETQYF. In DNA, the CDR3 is TGTGCCTGGAGGCAGGCTAAGAGGGAGACCCAGTACTTC.

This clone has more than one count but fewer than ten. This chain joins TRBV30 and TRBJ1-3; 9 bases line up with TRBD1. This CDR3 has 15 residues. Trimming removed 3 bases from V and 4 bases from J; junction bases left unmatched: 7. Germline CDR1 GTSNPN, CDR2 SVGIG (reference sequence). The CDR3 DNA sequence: TGTGCCTGGAGCCCACAGGGGGCGGCGGGAAACACCATATATTTT. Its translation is CAWSPQGAAGNTIYF. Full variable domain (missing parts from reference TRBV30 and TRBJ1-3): SQTIHQWPATLVQPVGSPLSLECTVEGTSNPNLYWYRQAAGRGLQLLFYSVGIGQISSEVPQNLSASRPQDRQFILSSKKLLLSDSGFYLCAWSPQGAAGNTIYFGEGSWLTVV.

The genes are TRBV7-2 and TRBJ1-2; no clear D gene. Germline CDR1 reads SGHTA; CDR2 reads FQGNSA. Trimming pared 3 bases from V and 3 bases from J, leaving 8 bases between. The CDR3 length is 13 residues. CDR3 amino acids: CASSFYGDYGYTF. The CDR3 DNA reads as TGTGCCAGCAGCTTCTACGGGGACTATGGCTACACCTTC. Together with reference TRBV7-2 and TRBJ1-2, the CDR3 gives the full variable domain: GAGVSQSPSNKVTEKGKDVELRCDPISGHTALYWYRQSLGQGLEFLIYFQGNSAPDKSGLPSDRFSAERTGGSVSTLTIQRTQQEDSAVYLCASSFYGDYGYTFGSGTRLTVV.

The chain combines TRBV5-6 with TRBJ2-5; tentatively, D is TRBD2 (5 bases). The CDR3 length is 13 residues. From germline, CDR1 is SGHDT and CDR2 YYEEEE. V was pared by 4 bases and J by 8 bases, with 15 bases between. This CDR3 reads CASSPRERRTQYF. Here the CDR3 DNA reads TGTGCCAGCAGCCCGCGCGAGCGGAGAACCCAGTACTTC.

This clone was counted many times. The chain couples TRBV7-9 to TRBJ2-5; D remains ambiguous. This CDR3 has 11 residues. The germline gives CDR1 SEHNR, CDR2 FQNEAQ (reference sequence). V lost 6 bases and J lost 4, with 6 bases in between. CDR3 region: CASSLLETQYF. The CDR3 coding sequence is TGTGCCAGCAGTCTCCTAGAGACCCAGTACTTC. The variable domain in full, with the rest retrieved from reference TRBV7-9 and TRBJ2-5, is DTGVSQNPRHKITKRGQNVTFRCDPISEHNRLYWYRQTLGQGPEFLTYFQNEAQLEKSRLLSDRFSAERPKGSFSTLEIQRTEQGDSAMYLCASSLLETQYFGPGTRLLVL.

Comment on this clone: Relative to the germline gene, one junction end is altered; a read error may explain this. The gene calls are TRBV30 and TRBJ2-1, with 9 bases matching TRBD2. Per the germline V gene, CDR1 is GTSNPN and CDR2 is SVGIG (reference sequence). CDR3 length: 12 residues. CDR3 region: CISGGSNNEQFF. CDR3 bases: TGTATTAGCGGGGGCTCCAACAATGAGCAGTTCTTC.

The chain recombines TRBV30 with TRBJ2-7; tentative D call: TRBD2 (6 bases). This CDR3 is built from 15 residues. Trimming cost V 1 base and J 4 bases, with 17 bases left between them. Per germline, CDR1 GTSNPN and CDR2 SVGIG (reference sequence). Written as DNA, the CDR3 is TGTGCCTGGAGTGCACCCCAGCGGGCCGGATACGAGCAGTACTTC. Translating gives CAWSAPQRAGYEQYF. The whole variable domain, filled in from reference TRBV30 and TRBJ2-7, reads SQTIHQWPATLVQPVGSPLSLECTVEGTSNPNLYWYRQAAGRGLQLLFYSVGIGQISSEVPQNLSASRPQDRQFILSSKKLLLSDSGFYLCAWSAPQRAGYEQYFGPGTRLTVT.

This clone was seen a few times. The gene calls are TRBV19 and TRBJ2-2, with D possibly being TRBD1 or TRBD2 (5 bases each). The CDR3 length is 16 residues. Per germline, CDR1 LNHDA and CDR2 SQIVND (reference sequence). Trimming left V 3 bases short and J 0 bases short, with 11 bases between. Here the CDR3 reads CASSIPGTTNTGELFF. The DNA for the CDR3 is TGTGCCAGTAGTATCCCCGGGACCACGAACACCGGGGAGCTGTTTTTT. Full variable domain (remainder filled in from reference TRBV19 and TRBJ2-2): DGGITQSPKYLFRKEGQNVTLSCEQNLNHDAMYWYRQDPGQGLRLIYYSQIVNDFQKGDIAEGYSVSREKKESFPLTVTSAQKNPTAFYLCASSIPGTTNTGELFFGEGSRLTVL.

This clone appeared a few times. CDR3 sequence reads: CSARDRHEQYF. The CDR3 DNA reads as TGCAGTGCTAGAGATCGGCACGAGCAGTACTTC. This chain links TRBV20-1 with TRBJ2-7, with D unresolved. Germline assignment: CDR1 DFQATT and CDR2 SNEGSKA (reference sequence). The CDR3 runs 11 residues. The V end was cut by 0 bases, the J end by 5 bases, with 5 bases between.

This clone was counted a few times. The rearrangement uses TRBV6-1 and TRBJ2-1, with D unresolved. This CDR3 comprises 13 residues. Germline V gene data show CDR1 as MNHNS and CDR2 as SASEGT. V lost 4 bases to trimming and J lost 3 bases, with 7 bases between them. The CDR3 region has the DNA TGTGCCAGCAGTGGGGGATACTACAATGAGCAGTTCTTC. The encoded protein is CASSGGYYNEQFF.

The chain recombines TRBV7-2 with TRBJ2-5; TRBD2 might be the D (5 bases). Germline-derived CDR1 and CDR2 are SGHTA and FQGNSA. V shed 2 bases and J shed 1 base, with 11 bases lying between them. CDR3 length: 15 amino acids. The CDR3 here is CASSLSGNFQETQYF. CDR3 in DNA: TGTGCCAGCAGCTTAAGCGGAAACTTCCAAGAGACCCAGTACTTC. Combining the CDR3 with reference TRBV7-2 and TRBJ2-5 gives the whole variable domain GAGVSQSPSNKVTEKGKDVELRCDPISGHTALYWYRQSLGQGLEFLIYFQGNSAPDKSGLPSDRFSAERTGGSVSTLTIQRTQQEDSAVYLCASSLSGNFQETQYFGPGTRLLVL.

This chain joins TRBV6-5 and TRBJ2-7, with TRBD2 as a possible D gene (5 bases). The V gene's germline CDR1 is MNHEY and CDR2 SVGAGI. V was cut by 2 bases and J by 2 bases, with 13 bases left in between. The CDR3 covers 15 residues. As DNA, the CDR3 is TGTGCCAGCAGTTACGGTCGGGGTAGTCCCTACGAGCAGTACTTC. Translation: CASSYGRGSPYEQYF.

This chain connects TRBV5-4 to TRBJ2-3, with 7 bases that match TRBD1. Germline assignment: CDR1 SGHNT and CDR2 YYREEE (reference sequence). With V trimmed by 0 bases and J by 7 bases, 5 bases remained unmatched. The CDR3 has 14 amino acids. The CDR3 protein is CASSLEGAHNTQYF. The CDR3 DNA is TGTGCCAGCAGCTTGGAGGGGGCACACAATACGCAGTATTTT.

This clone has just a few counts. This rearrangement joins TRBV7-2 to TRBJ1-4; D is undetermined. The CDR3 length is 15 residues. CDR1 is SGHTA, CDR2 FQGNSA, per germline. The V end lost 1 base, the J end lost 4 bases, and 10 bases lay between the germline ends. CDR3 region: CASSLVLQSNEKLFF. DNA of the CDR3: TGTGCCAGCAGCTTAGTTCTGCAGAGTAATGAAAAACTGTTTTTT.